This T cell receptor beta chain was captured by sequencing in a study of blood T cell repertoires in COVID-19. At the level of the study: The United States, Italy and Spain provided the acute and convalescent COVID-19 samples. PBMCs, B-cell-depleted T cells, or T cells were the source of the cDNA or gDNA that made up the material.

Between the trimmed V and J ends, which lost 0 bases and 4 bases, there was a span of 19 bases. Germline loops: CDR1 LNHNV, CDR2 YYDKDF (reference sequence). This CDR3 spans 17 amino acids. Per the original data handling: Counts of nucleated cells, estimated from reference gene primer amplification, were obtained. The method was immunoSEQ multiplex PCR; TCRdb's version includes in-frame clones alone and lacks a portion of them. Clone size and the V and J calls come from that table; the DNA yielded D and trimming. The table records roughly 120,000 clones, roughly 88% of them present only once. The sequencing sample was made of peripheral blood. This receptor was taken from a woman aged 45-65 years with active or convalescent COVID-19. The V call is TRBV15, the J call TRBJ2-7; tentatively, D is TRBD2 (6 bases). CDR3 nucleotide sequence: TGTGCCACCAGCAGAGATCTATTAGCGGATGGAAATTACGAGCAGTACTTC. Translating gives CATSRDLLADGNYEQYF.